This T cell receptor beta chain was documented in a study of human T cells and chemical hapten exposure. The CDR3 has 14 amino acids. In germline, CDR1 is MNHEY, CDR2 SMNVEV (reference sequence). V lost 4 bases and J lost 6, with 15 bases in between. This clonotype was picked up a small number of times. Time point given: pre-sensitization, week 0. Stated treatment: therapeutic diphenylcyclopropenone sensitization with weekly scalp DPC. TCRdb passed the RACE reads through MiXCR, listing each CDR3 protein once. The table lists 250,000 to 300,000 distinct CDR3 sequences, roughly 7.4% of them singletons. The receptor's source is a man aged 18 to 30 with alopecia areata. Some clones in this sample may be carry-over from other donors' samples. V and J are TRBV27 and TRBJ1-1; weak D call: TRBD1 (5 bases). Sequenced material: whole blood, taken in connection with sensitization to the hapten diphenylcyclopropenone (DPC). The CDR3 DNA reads TGTGCCAGCAGTTCCCACCCTCCGACAGCTGAAGCTTTCTTT. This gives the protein CASSSHPPTAEAFF.